Each of the 12 T cell receptor beta chains below was sequenced from the same sample in a study of monozygotic twins with inflammatory bowel disease. TCRdb reprocessed the 5' RACE reads, keeping one entry per CDR3 protein, no DNA. The table for this sample gives over 110,000 distinct CDR3 sequences. The source material was blood. All receptors derive from a human donor with ulcerative colitis or Crohn's disease, or a healthy co-twin of an affected twin (not recorded which).

The chain is built from TRBV18 and TRBJ2-2. Germline V gives CDR1 KGHSH, CDR2 LQKENI. CDR3 size: 16 residues. CDR3 region: CASSPADFGYTGELFF.

The V and J genes are TRBV24-1 and TRBJ1-1; TCRdb returns TRBD1, unconfirmable since there is no DNA. CDR3 length: 15 residues. Germline V CDR1 and CDR2: KGHDR, SFDVKD. The CDR3 region is CATSDPRTGDTEAFF.

The gene calls are TRBV12-3 or TRBV12-4 and TRBJ1-5; the D gene TCRdb calls, TRBD1, cannot be checked with no DNA. The CDR3 contains 14 residues. CDR3 amino acids: CASSRDRGAQPQHF.

The J gene is TRBJ1-5, the V gene TRBV20-1; the D gene TCRdb calls, TRBD1, cannot be checked with no DNA. Germline V gives CDR1 DFQATT, CDR2 SNEGSKA (reference sequence). CDR3 length equals 17 residues. The CDR3 loop is CSASPRTGGSSNQPQHF.

J is TRBJ2-7 and V is TRBV20-1; TCRdb gives TRBD1 as the D gene, but with no DNA this cannot be confirmed. CDR1 is DFQATT, CDR2 SNEGSKA, per germline (reference sequence). The CDR3 has 15 amino acids. The CDR3: CSASWEQGASYEQYF.

The chain recombines TRBV18 with TRBJ1-5; the TCRdb call, TRBD1, lacks DNA for checking. This CDR3 has 14 residues. The germline V gene has CDR1 KGHSH and CDR2 LQKENI. CDR3 amino acids: CASSQGQGQQPQHF.

The chain joins TRBV28 to TRBJ2-3. The CDR3 runs 14 residues. Germline V CDR1 and CDR2: MDHEN, SYDVKM. The CDR3 sequence: CASSLGGYTDTQYF.

The genes are TRBV28 and TRBJ2-3. This CDR3 comprises 15 residues. CDR1 and CDR2 (germline): MDHEN, SYDVKM. This chain's CDR3 is CASSLSGVSTDTQYF.

V usage is TRBV7-2 and J usage is TRBJ2-3; the D call of TRBD2 rests on TCRdb alone, since no DNA is present to check it. Germline CDR1 reads SGHTA; CDR2 reads FQGNSA. This CDR3 has 16 residues. The CDR3 sequence is CASSFSAGGVSYTQYF.

V is TRBV7-6 and J is TRBJ2-1; no DNA is available, so the TRBD1 call from TCRdb remains unchecked. CDR1 and CDR2 from the germline V gene are SGHVS and FNYEAQ. CDR3 length: 13 amino acids. CDR3: CASSWQGSHEQFF.

This chain joins TRBV7-2 and TRBJ1-5; without DNA, the TCRdb call of TRBD1 cannot be checked. The CDR3 has 17 amino acids. The germline gives CDR1 SGHTA, CDR2 FQGNSA. Here the CDR3 reads CASSLGGGGRSNQPQHF.

This sequence joins TRBV5-1 and TRBJ2-7; as DNA is missing, the TRBD1 call by TCRdb cannot be tested. CDR1 SGHRS and CDR2 YFSETQ come from the germline V gene. The CDR3 loop spans 16 amino acids. The CDR3 spells CASSLAGHRNNYEQYF.